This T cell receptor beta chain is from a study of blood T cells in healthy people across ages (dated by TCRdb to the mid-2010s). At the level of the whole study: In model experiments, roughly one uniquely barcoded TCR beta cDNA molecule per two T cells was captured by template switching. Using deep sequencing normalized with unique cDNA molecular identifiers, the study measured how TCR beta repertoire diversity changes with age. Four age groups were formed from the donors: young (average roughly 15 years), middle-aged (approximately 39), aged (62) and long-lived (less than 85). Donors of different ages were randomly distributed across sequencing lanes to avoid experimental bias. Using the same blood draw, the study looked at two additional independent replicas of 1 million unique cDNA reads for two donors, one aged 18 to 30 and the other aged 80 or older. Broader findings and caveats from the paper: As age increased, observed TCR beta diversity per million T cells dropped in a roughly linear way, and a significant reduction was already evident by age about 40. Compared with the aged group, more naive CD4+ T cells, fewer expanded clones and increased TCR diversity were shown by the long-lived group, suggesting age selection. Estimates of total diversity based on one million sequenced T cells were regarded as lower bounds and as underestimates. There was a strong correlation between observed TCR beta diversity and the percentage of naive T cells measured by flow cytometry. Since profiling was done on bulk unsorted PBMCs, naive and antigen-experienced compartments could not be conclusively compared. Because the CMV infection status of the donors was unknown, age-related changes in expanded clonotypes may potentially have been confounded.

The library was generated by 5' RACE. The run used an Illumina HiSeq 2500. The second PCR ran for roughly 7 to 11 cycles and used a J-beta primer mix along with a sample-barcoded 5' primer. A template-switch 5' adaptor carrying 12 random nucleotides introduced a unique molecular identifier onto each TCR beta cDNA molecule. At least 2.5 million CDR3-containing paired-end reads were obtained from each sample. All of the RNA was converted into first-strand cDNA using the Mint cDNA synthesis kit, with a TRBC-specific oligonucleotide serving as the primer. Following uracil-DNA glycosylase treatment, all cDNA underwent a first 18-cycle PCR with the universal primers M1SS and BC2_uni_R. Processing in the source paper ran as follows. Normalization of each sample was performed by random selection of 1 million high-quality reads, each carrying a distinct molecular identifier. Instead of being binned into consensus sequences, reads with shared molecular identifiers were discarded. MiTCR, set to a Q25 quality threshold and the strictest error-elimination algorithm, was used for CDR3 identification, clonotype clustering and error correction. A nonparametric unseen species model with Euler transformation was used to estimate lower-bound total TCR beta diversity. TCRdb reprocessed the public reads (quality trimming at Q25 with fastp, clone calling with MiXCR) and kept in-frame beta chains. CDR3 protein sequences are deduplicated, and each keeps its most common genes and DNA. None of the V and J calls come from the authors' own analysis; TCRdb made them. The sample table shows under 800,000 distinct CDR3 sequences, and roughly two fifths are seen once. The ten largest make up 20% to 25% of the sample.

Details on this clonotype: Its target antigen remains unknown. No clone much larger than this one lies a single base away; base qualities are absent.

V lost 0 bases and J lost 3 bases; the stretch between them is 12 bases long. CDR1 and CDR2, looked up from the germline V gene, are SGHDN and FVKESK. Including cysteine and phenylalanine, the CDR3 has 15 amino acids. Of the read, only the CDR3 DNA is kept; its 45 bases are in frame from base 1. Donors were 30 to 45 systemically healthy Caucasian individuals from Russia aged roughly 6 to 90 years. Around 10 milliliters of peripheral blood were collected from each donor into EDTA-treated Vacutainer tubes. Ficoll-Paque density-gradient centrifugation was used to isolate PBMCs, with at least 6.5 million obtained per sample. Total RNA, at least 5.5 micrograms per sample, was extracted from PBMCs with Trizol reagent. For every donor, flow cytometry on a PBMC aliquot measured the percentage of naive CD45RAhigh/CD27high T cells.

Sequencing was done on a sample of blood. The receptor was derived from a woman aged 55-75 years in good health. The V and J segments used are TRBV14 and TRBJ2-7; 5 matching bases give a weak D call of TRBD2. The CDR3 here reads CASSQEGAGGYEQYF. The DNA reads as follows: TGTGCCAGCAGCCAAGAGGGCGCAGGAGGCTACGAGCAGTACTTC.